The text below deals with one TCR beta chain. Data came from immunoSEQ multiplex PCR; TCRdb stores just in-frame clones and leaves some out. The sample yields around 92,000 clones, under 97% seen once. This entry is derived from a study of technical replicates of blood from four donors. After removal of 0 bases from V and 2 bases from J, the junction contained 3 bases not matched to a gene. The CDR3 spans 15 residues. Germline V gene data show CDR1 as SGHNT and CDR2 as YYREEE (reference sequence). The sample taken for sequencing was T cells isolated from PBMCs. The sequence was obtained from a human donor in good health. The genes are TRBV5-4 and TRBJ2-3, with TRBD1 matching 7 bases. The CDR3 DNA reads as TGTGCCAGCAGCTTGGAGGGACAGACCACAGATACGCAGTATTTT. Its protein is CASSLEGQTTDTQYF.